The present T cell receptor (beta chain) was sequenced within a study of shared clonotypes between healthy human individuals. Trimming removed 7 bases at V and 0 bases at J, with 15 bases between. CDR3 length: 15 amino acids. Germline loops: CDR1 MGHDK, CDR2 SYGVNS. General observations from the study: Naive subsets tended to show greater estimated richness than memory subsets.

Clones were read by immunoSEQ multiplex PCR, and TCRdb kept only the in-frame ones, dropping some. Of over a million clones listed, about 75% are singletons. Comments on this clone: Its antigen is unknown.

The chain recombines TRBV25-1 with TRBJ2-5; either TRBD1 or TRBD2 may fit D (7 bases each). The clonotype comes from a man younger than 35 in good health. Sequencing input: memory CD4+ T cells sorted from blood. Subset here: CD45RA-negative fraction. CDR3 in amino acids: CASTAQGGDQETQYF. The CDR3 DNA reads as TGTGCCAGCACCGCGCAGGGGGGGGACCAAGAGACCCAGTACTTC.